This T cell receptor beta chain was obtained from a study of T cell repertoires in cytomegalovirus infection. As for the study in general: In public TCR beta signatures, there were indications of both CMV infection and matching HLA type.

TCRdb passed the reads through MiXCR, listing each CDR3 protein once. The data show approximately 190,000 distinct CDR3 sequences, 8% to 10% seen once. Trimming took 5 bases from V and 2 from J; bases not matched to a gene: 7. Germline V gene data show CDR1 as MDHEN and CDR2 as SYDVKM. CDR3 length: 15 amino acids. The clonotype comes from a human donor in good health (CMV status not recorded). Some clones in this sample may be carry-over from other donors' samples. Sequencing was done on a sample of PBMCs. The chain has TRBV28 and TRBJ1-2; 8 bases align to TRBD1. The CDR3 here is CASSKTGTGNYGYTF. CDR3 nucleotide sequence: TGTGCCAGCAGTAAAACCGGGACAGGAAACTATGGCTACACCTTC.